Following are 5 T cell receptor beta chains from one sample sequenced in a study of T-cell memory formation after mild COVID-19. TCRdb redid the calling of the 5' RACE reads with MiXCR, one entry per CDR3 protein. In the table there are 350,000 to 450,000 distinct CDR3 sequences, approximately 15% of which are singletons. Sequencing was performed on PBMCs or a T cell subset sorted from them (not recorded which). All receptors come from a man younger than 35 who had mild COVID-19 (a few samples of this study predate the infection). Cell type and time point are not known.

This chain connects TRBV3-1 to TRBJ2-1, with TRBD2 matching over 8 bases. This CDR3 contains 16 residues. J gave up 8 bases and V 5 bases, and 14 bases lay outside the gene matches. CDR1 and CDR2 from the germline V gene are LGHDT and YNNKEL (reference sequence). Written as DNA, the CDR3 is TGTGCCAGCAGCGAACCCGGGACTAGTTCTCTGGATGAGCAGTTCTTC. Translated: CASSEPGTSSLDEQFF.

This clonotype has more than one count but fewer than ten. The V call is TRBV6-5, the J call TRBJ2-3, with D possibly TRBD2 on 5 matching bases. Germline loops: CDR1 MNHEY, CDR2 SVGAGI. Trimming took 5 bases from V and 0 from J, leaving 12 bases between them. CDR3 length equals 15 residues. CDR3 bases: TGTGCCAGCAGTAGGACTGGTTCTAGCACAGATACGCAGTATTTT. Translated: CASSRTGSSTDTQYF.

This clonotype has at least ten counts. The V call is TRBV29-1, the J call TRBJ1-5; 7 nucleotides line up with TRBD1. The CDR3 extends over 15 amino acids. The V segment lost 6 bases and the J segment 0 bases; nucleotides outside the gene matches: 8. Germline CDR1 reads SQVTM; CDR2 reads ANQGSEA. This CDR3 reads CSVSFGTASNQPQHF. The CDR3 nucleotides read TGCAGCGTCTCATTTGGGACAGCTAGCAATCAGCCCCAGCATTTT.

The V call is TRBV7-2, the J call TRBJ2-5; D is uncertain. The germline V gene has CDR1 SGHTA and CDR2 FQGNSA. With 7 bases removed from V and 2 bases from J, the gap between germline ends came to 14 bases. The CDR3 is made up of 14 amino acids. This CDR3 reads CASTPYGPQETQYF. Written as DNA, the CDR3 is TGTGCCAGCACCCCTTATGGCCCGCAAGAGACCCAGTACTTC.

V and J are TRBV28 and TRBJ1-3; D not certain. Germline CDR1 and CDR2: MDHEN and SYDVKM. V was cut by 5 bases and J by 7 bases, with 12 bases left in between. CDR3 size: 13 residues. CDR3 coding DNA: TGTGCCAGCAGTCCACTCCCGCCGAACACCATATATTTT. Amino acid sequence: CASSPLPPNTIYF.